A selection of T cell receptor beta chains follows, all from one sample in a study of T cell responses to AZD1222 COVID-19 vaccine. Method: immunoSEQ multiplex PCR; TCRdb's copy keeps in-frame clones and lacks some. The table lists under 300,000 clones, over 85% of them singletons, with approximately 0.52% in the top ten. The input for sequencing was peripheral blood, taken on day 0 of AZD1222 vaccination. The receptors derive from an adult in good health. CDR3s include the opening cysteine and the closing phenylalanine or tryptophan. A D gene is named only where the DNA matches it firmly. Size values are once, few and many counts, or a class for expanded clones, and some rows have none.

V	size	J	D	CDR3	DNA
TRBV6-2/TRBV6-3	-	TRBJ1-1	-	CASSGGNTEAFF	TGTGCCAGCAGTGGTGGGAACACTGAAGCTTTCTTT
TRBV28	-	TRBJ1-3	-	CAGKTGNTIYF	TGTGCCGGAAAGACTGGAAACACCATATATTTT
TRBV2	-	TRBJ1-6	-	CASSENRGTGPLHF	TGTGCCAGCAGCGAGAACAGAGGGACTGGACCCCTCCACTTT
TRBV7-8	-	TRBJ2-1	-	CASSFRTPGLSYNEQFF	TGTGCCAGCAGCTTCCGTACTCCGGGACTCTCATACAATGAGCAGTTCTTC
TRBV19	-	TRBJ2-7	TRBD1	CASKSSWGQTGEQYF	TGTGCCAGTAAATCGTCGTGGGGACAGACAGGCGAGCAGTACTTC
TRBV4-1	-	TRBJ1-6	TRBD1	CASSQGQGALGTLHF	TGCGCCAGCAGCCAAGGACAGGGGGCCCTTGGGACCCTCCACTTT
TRBV11-2	-	TRBJ2-7	-	CASSLEGERVYEQYF	TGTGCCAGCAGCTTAGAAGGGGAGAGGGTCTACGAGCAGTACTTC
TRBV4-1	once	TRBJ2-1	TRBD2	CASSQGPRGGGAVEQFF	TGCGCCAGCAGCCAAGGCCCGCGTGGCGGGGGGGCCGTTGAGCAGTTCTTC
TRBV30	-	TRBJ1-3	-	CAWAPGSGNTIYF	TGTGCCTGGGCCCCGGGGTCTGGAAACACCATATATTTT
TRBV7-9	-	TRBJ2-3	-	CASSPPTITDTQYF	TGTGCCAGCTCCCCCCCTACAATCACAGATACGCAGTATTTT
TRBV28	-	TRBJ1-1	-	CASSSPERRAFF	TGTGCCAGCAGTTCCCCCGAAAGGAGAGCTTTCTTT
TRBV25-1	-	TRBJ2-6	TRBD1	CASSFDRAVSGANVLTF	TGTGCCAGCAGTTTTGACAGGGCCGTGAGTGGGGCCAACGTCCTGACTTTC
TRBV28	-	TRBJ2-2	-	CASSQLYRGELFF	TGTGCCAGCAGCCAGCTCTACAGGGGGGAGCTGTTTTTT
TRBV2	-	TRBJ1-6	-	CASSVDDNSPLHF	TGTGCCAGCAGTGTGGACGATAATTCACCCCTCCACTTT
TRBV15	-	TRBJ2-5	-	CATSRAPGQLETQYF	TGTGCCACCAGCAGAGCCCCAGGACAGTTAGAGACCCAGTACTTC
TRBV2	-	TRBJ1-2	-	CASSLNLLYGYTF	TGTGCCAGCAGTTTGAACCTTCTCTATGGCTACACCTTC
TRBV14	-	TRBJ2-2	-	CASSQAQGYTGELFF	TGTGCCAGCAGCCAAGCACAGGGTTACACCGGGGAGCTGTTTTTT
TRBV28	-	TRBJ2-7	TRBD2	CASSTPGGTYEQYF	TGTGCCAGCAGTACTCCCGGGGGGACCTACGAGCAGTACTTC
TRBV7-8	-	TRBJ2-1	-	CASSSRDIYNEQFF	TGTGCCAGCAGCTCCAGGGACATTTACAATGAGCAGTTCTTC
TRBV29-1	-	TRBJ2-1	TRBD1	CSARQGFGYNEQFF	TGCAGCGCCCGACAGGGATTCGGTTACAATGAGCAGTTCTTC
TRBV28	-	TRBJ1-2	TRBD1	CASSLPRGTGNGYTF	TGTGCCAGCAGTCTCCCGAGGGGGACAGGGAATGGCTACACCTTC
TRBV5-1	-	TRBJ1-1	-	CASSLGGPNTEAFF	TGCGCCAGCAGCTTGGGGGGGCCGAACACTGAAGCTTTCTTT
TRBV3-1/TRBV3-2	-	TRBJ1-5	TRBD1	CASSQGTGGVQPQHF	TGTGCCAGCAGCCAAGGGACAGGGGGCGTCCAGCCCCAGCATTTT
TRBV28	-	TRBJ1-2	-	CASSSGGGNYGYTF	TGTGCCAGCAGTTCGGGAGGGGGTAACTATGGCTACACCTTC
TRBV10-3	-	TRBJ2-2	-	CAISPTSPNTGELFF	TGTGCCATCAGTCCGACAAGCCCCAATACCGGGGAGCTGTTTTTT
TRBV9	-	TRBJ2-7	-	CASSVDGVSEQYF	TGTGCCAGCAGCGTAGACGGGGTAAGCGAGCAGTACTTC
TRBV6-5	-	TRBJ2-7	TRBD2	CASSYPLAGVDEQYF	TGTGCCAGCAGTTACCCCCTAGCGGGAGTAGACGAGCAGTACTTC
TRBV19	once	TRBJ2-4	-	CASRTGKDSRGAKNIQYF	TGTGCCAGTAGAACAGGGAAGGACTCACGTGGGGCCAAAAACATTCAGTACTTC
TRBV6-2/TRBV6-3	once	TRBJ2-5	TRBD2	CASSSGGLAGVGETQYF	TGTGCCAGCAGTTCGGGGGGACTAGCGGGAGTAGGGGAGACCCAGTACTTC
TRBV28	-	TRBJ1-4	-	CASSPGLGTNEKLFF	TGTGCCAGCAGCCCAGGGTTGGGAACTAATGAAAAACTGTTTTTT
TRBV27	-	TRBJ2-3	TRBD2	CASSLAGVGTDTQYF	TGTGCCAGCAGTTTAGCGGGAGTGGGCACAGATACGCAGTATTTT
TRBV7-7	-	TRBJ2-1	TRBD2	CASSLGGGLAMGNEQFF	TGTGCCAGCAGCTTAGGGGGGGGACTAGCGATGGGAAATGAGCAGTTCTTC
TRBV9	-	TRBJ2-1	TRBD2	CASSVALASGGAYNEQFF	TGTGCCAGCAGCGTAGCTCTGGCGAGCGGGGGGGCTTACAATGAGCAGTTCTTC
TRBV6-5	-	TRBJ1-2	-	CASSYGGIPYGYTF	TGTGCCAGCAGCTATGGAGGGATCCCCTATGGCTACACCTTC
TRBV15	-	TRBJ2-5	-	CATSRENQETQYF	TGTGCCACCAGCAGAGAGAACCAAGAGACCCAGTACTTC
TRBV5-1	-	TRBJ2-3	-	CASSLVVTSTDTQYF	TGCGCCAGCAGCTTGGTTGTGACCAGCACAGATACGCAGTATTTT
TRBV28	-	TRBJ1-4	TRBD1	CASSLFTGGRNEKLFF	TGTGCCAGCAGTTTATTTACAGGGGGCCGAAACGAAAAACTGTTTTTT
TRBV13	once	TRBJ2-7	-	CASSSTGLQYF	TGTGCCAGCAGCTCTACAGGGCTGCAGTACTTC
TRBV24-1	once	TRBJ2-2	-	CATSDLWGSGELFF	TGTGCCACCAGTGATTTGTGGGGCTCCGGGGAGCTGTTTTTT
TRBV4-1	-	TRBJ2-1	-	CASSQYWTTLPSSYNEQFF	TGCGCCAGCAGCCAATACTGGACTACGCTACCTAGCTCCTACAATGAGCAGTTCTTC
TRBV4-1	-	TRBJ2-7	-	CASSSGREQYF	TGCGCCAGCAGCTCCGGGCGTGAGCAGTACTTC
TRBV3-1/TRBV3-2	-	TRBJ1-2	-	CASSRGGGRTGYTF	TGTGCCAGCAGCAGAGGAGGGGGGCGGACCGGCTACACCTTC
TRBV28	-	TRBJ1-2	-	CASNFPVANYGYTF	TGTGCCAGCAATTTCCCGGTTGCTAACTATGGCTACACCTTC
TRBV27	-	TRBJ1-2	-	CASRAWGRENYGYTF	TGTGCCAGCAGGGCTTGGGGCAGGGAAAACTATGGCTACACCTTC
TRBV18	-	TRBJ1-5	TRBD1	CASSGQGKDQPQHF	TGTGCCAGCTCAGGACAGGGGAAGGATCAGCCCCAGCATTTT
TRBV29-1	-	TRBJ1-1	-	CSVRSGNTEAFF	TGCAGCGTTCGATCCGGGAACACTGAAGCTTTCTTT
TRBV10-1	-	TRBJ2-4	TRBD1	CASSVDRGSKNIQYF	TGCGCCAGCAGTGTGGACAGGGGATCCAAAAACATTCAGTACTTC
TRBV3-1/TRBV3-2	-	TRBJ1-4	-	CASSLIGEKLFF	TGTGCCAGCAGCCTGATTGGAGAAAAACTGTTTTTT
TRBV7-9	-	TRBJ1-2	-	CASSLASGYTF	TGTGCCAGCAGCTTGGCCTCGGGCTACACCTTC
TRBV29-1	-	TRBJ1-5	-	CSVAGNSNQPQHF	TGCAGCGTTGCGGGGAATAGCAATCAGCCCCAGCATTTT
TRBV7-9	-	TRBJ2-7	-	CASMSGLSSYEQYF	TGTGCCAGCATGTCAGGACTGAGCTCCTACGAGCAGTACTTC
TRBV19	-	TRBJ2-1	-	CASSIGRNNEQFF	TGTGCCAGTAGTATAGGGAGAAACAATGAGCAGTTCTTC
TRBV18	-	TRBJ1-4	TRBD1	CASSPPNRGPEKLFF	TGTGCCAGCTCACCACCGAACAGGGGGCCCGAAAAACTGTTTTTT
TRBV2	-	TRBJ1-6	-	CASSDRAKTLHF	TGTGCCAGCAGTGATCGGGCGAAAACCCTCCACTTT
TRBV5-6	once	TRBJ2-7	TRBD2	CASSFRAGHEQYF	TGTGCCAGCAGCTTTCGAGCGGGACACGAGCAGTACTTC
TRBV9	few	TRBJ2-1	TRBD2	CASSVMTSGSNEQFF	TGTGCCAGCAGCGTAATGACTAGCGGGAGCAATGAGCAGTTCTTC
TRBV9	-	TRBJ2-7	-	CASSVGDLGAYEQYF	TGTGCCAGCAGCGTAGGGGACCTCGGCGCCTACGAGCAGTACTTC